The T cell receptor (beta chain) described here comes from a study of Ad26.COV2.S vaccination and SARS-CoV-2 variants. Study-level information: The authors gave Ad26.COV2.S intramuscularly, either once or twice 56 days apart.

The CDR3 extends over 15 amino acids. Germline CDR1 is MGHRA and CDR2 is YSYEKL. The V end lost 0 bases, the J end lost 1 base, and 7 bases lay between the germline ends. Treatment: over 15 received Ad26.COV2.S at low or high dose, single or two shots; several received placebo; per-sample allocation not given. Day 63 after the first injection of vaccine or placebo was the sampling time. TCRdb's table, derived via immunoSEQ multiplex PCR, lists solely in-frame clones and lacks some. The sample includes about 330,000 clones, about nine tenths of them seen just once. The chain has TRBV4-1 and TRBJ1-3; D is ambiguous. The sequence was collected from a person between 18 and 60 years old who received the Ad26.COV2.S COVID-19 vaccine or a placebo. The specimen was peripheral blood, collected in a trial of Ad26.COV2.S vaccine versus placebo. The CDR3 protein is CASSQDPGSGNTIYF. The CDR3 nucleotides are TGCGCCAGCAGCCAAGATCCGGGATCTGGAAACACCATATATTTT.